This entry lists 25 T cell receptor beta chains sequenced from one sample in a study of blood T cell repertoires in COVID-19. Assay used: immunoSEQ multiplex PCR; TCRdb lists only in-frame clones, some missing. The sample has fewer than 500,000 clones; more than 75% are singletons. What was sequenced was PBMCs or T cells enriched from blood (not recorded which). Receptors were obtained from a woman aged 25 to 45 with acute COVID-19.

The rearrangement uses TRBV27 and TRBJ2-2; 7 nucleotides match TRBD1. The germline gives CDR1 MNHEY, CDR2 SMNVEV (reference sequence). V shed 5 bases, J shed 1 base, and the junction held 7 bases outside the gene matches. The CDR3 runs to 16 residues. The CDR3, as DNA: TGTGCCAGCAGTCCGTGGGACAGACAGAACACCGGGGAGCTGTTTTTT. Protein: CASSPWDRQNTGELFF.

In DNA form, the CDR3 reads TGTGCCAGCAGCCCGATCGGAGGGGTCAACAATGAGCAGTTCTTC. This codes for CASSPIGGVNNEQFF. The chain carries TRBV11-1 and TRBJ2-1, with D perhaps matching TRBD2 (6 bases). The CDR3 length is 15 residues. Germline V lookup: CDR1 SGHAT, CDR2 FQDESV (reference sequence). V was shortened by 5 bases and J by 5 bases, with 16 bases between the two germline ends.

The V call is TRBV3-1 (or the pseudogene TRBV3-2), the J call TRBJ2-2; 7 nucleotides match TRBD1. Trimming cost V 4 bases and J 0 bases; bases outside gene matches: 23. Germline V CDR1 and CDR2: LGHDT, YNNKEL (reference sequence). This CDR3 is built from 22 residues. Here the CDR3 DNA reads TGTGCCAGCAGCCTCACGGGCCTAGGGGGCCCAGGATCATACGCGAACACCGGGGAGCTGTTTTTT. Amino acid sequence: CASSLTGLGGPGSYANTGELFF.

The rearrangement uses TRBV5-1 and TRBJ1-6, with D possibly matching TRBD1 (6 bases). V was trimmed by 4 bases and J by 5 bases, leaving 13 bases between them. The CDR3 consists of 15 residues. CDR1 is SGHRS and CDR2 is YFSETQ in the germline V gene. The CDR3 loop is CASSVFGGHNSPLHF. CDR3 sequence (DNA): TGCGCCAGCAGCGTATTTGGGGGCCATAATTCACCCCTCCACTTT.

V gene TRBV19 combines with J gene TRBJ2-7, with D possibly matching TRBD2 (5 bases). Germline lookup yields CDR1 LNHDA and CDR2 SQIVND (reference sequence). V dropped 4 bases and J dropped 2 bases, with 15 bases sitting between them. This CDR3 is 15 amino acids long. CDR3: CASSNSGETTYEQYF. CDR3 DNA: TGTGCCAGTAGTAACTCCGGGGAAACAACCTACGAGCAGTACTTC.

The rearrangement joins TRBV7-4 to TRBJ1-5, with D hard to call. The CDR3 is 18 residues long. The germline V gene encodes CDR1 SGHVT and CDR2 SQSDAQ. The ends were cut back, 1 base at V and 0 bases at J, with 16 bases in the middle. The CDR3 DNA is TGTGCCAGCAGCTTAGGGCCCCGACAAGTAAATAGCAATCAGCCCCAGCATTTT. Protein product: CASSLGPRQVNSNQPQHF.

V is TRBV7-9 and J is TRBJ1-4; 7 positions match TRBD1. After removal of 5 bases from V and 4 bases from J, the junction contained 4 bases not matched to a gene. CDR3 length: 14 residues. CDR1 and CDR2 from the germline V gene are SEHNR and FQNEAQ (reference sequence). CDR3 DNA sequence: TGTGCCAGCAGCCCGGGACAGCTTAATGAAAAACTGTTTTTT. As protein: CASSPGQLNEKLFF.

The rearrangement uses TRBV3-1 (or the pseudogene TRBV3-2) and TRBJ1-1, with TRBD1 as a possible D gene (5 bases). The CDR3 consists of 16 residues. Trimming shortened V by 4 bases and J by 0 bases, and 15 bases separated the two germline ends. Germline CDR1 and CDR2: LGHDT and YNNKEL (reference sequence). CDR3 bases: TGTGCCAGCAGCCCCACTTCGCCACAGGTGAACACTGAAGCTTTCTTT. Translated, it gives CASSPTSPQVNTEAFF.

This chain links TRBV9 with TRBJ2-7; possible D gene TRBD2, 5 bases. Germline V lookup: CDR1 SGDLS, CDR2 YYNGEE. The CDR3 runs to 12 residues. Trimming pared 4 bases from V and 6 bases from J, leaving 11 bases between. In DNA, the CDR3 is TGTGCCAGCAGCCTCGGACTTGGCGAGCAGTACTTC. It codes for CASSLGLGEQYF.

This clone was observed a single time. The chain is built from TRBV15 and TRBJ2-3; D not certain. The length of the CDR3 is 14 residues. V was shortened by 1 base and J by 1 base, with 6 bases between the two germline ends. Germline V gene lookup returns CDR1 LNHNV and CDR2 YYDKDF (reference sequence). Written as DNA, the CDR3 is TGTGCCACCAGCAGAGGCCAGGGCACAGATACGCAGTATTTT. Amino acid sequence: CATSRGQGTDTQYF. Using reference TRBV15 and TRBJ2-3 for the parts outside the CDR3, the full variable domain is DAMVIQNPRYQVTQFGKPVTLSCSQTLNHNVMYWYQQKSSQAPKLLFHYYDKDFNNEADTPDNFQSRRPNTSFCFLDIRSPGLGDTAMYLCATSRGQGTDTQYFGPGTRLTVL.

This clone was detected many times. J is TRBJ1-1 and V is TRBV19; 7 nucleotides line up with TRBD1. Germline V gene data show CDR1 as LNHDA and CDR2 as SQIVND (reference sequence). The CDR3 has 13 amino acids. Trimming at V came to 6 bases and at J to 5 bases, leaving 6 bases not matched to a gene. CDR3: CASSTGQLTEAFF. The CDR3 region has the DNA TGTGCCAGTAGCACGGGACAGTTAACTGAAGCTTTCTTT.

This sequence joins TRBV7-3 and TRBJ2-3; 9 nucleotides agree with TRBD1. The CDR3 sequence is 17 residues long. CDR1 is SGHTA, CDR2 FQGTGA, per germline. V shed 3 bases and J 4 bases; nucleotides not matched to a gene: 11. CDR3 bases: TGTGCCAGCAGCTTTCGGCTTCCGGGACAGGGCCCAGATACGCAGTATTTT. Encoded protein: CASSFRLPGQGPDTQYF.

The chain has TRBV7-6 and TRBJ1-4, with D perhaps matching TRBD1 (5 bases). The CDR3 is 15 residues long. The germline V gene has CDR1 SGHVS and CDR2 FNYEAQ. Trimming pared 0 bases from V and 5 bases from J, leaving 10 bases between. CDR3 region: CASSLALGANEKLFF. CDR3 coding DNA: TGTGCCAGCAGCTTAGCATTAGGGGCCAATGAAAAACTGTTTTTT.

The chain combines TRBV20-1 with TRBJ1-4, with D hard to call. The CDR3 is 11 residues long. V was cut by 5 bases and J by 8 bases, with 9 bases left in between. Per germline, CDR1 DFQATT and CDR2 SNEGSKA (reference sequence). The CDR3 loop is CSAARGEKLFF. CDR3 nucleotides: TGCAGTGCTGCCCGGGGAGAAAAACTGTTTTTT.

The rearrangement links TRBV2 to TRBJ2-2; D remains unclear. From germline, CDR1 is SNHLY and CDR2 FYNNEI. CDR3 size: 13 residues. Deletions cut 4 bases from V and 2 bases from J, with 5 bases between. In nucleotides, the CDR3 is TGTGCCAGCAGTGTCCTTAACACCGGGGAGCTGTTTTTT. Its protein is CASSVLNTGELFF.

A note on this clone: Different DNA sequences within this sample yield the same CDR3. The V gene is TRBV9, the J gene TRBJ2-1, with TRBD2 identical over 10 bases. The CDR3 is made up of 15 amino acids. V lost 0 bases to trimming and J lost 4 bases; unmatched junction nucleotides: 1. In germline, CDR1 is SGDLS, CDR2 YYNGEE. The CDR3 nucleotides read TGTGCCAGCAGCGTAGGGACTAGCGGATACAATGAGCAGTTCTTC. This codes for CASSVGTSGYNEQFF.

V is TRBV18 and J is TRBJ1-2; the D is unclear. The CDR3 extends over 15 amino acids. V lost 6 bases, J lost 3 bases, and 17 bases lay in between. Per the germline V gene, CDR1 is KGHSH and CDR2 is LQKENI. The CDR3 DNA sequence: TGTGCCAGCTCCCCCGATTCGGACTCCCACTATGGCTACACCTTC. Amino acid sequence: CASSPDSDSHYGYTF.

This chain joins TRBV5-1 and TRBJ1-1, with 7 bases fitting TRBD1. This CDR3 has 17 residues. The germline gives CDR1 SGHRS, CDR2 YFSETQ. Germline trimming cut 3 bases from V and 0 bases from J; bases unmatched to any gene: 11. The DNA of the CDR3 is TGCGCCAGCAGCTCCAAGCCGGACAGGTCGGTGAACACTGAAGCTTTCTTT. Its protein product is CASSSKPDRSVNTEAFF.

The V call is TRBV20-1, the J call TRBJ1-1; D is unresolved. With 3 bases removed from V and 2 bases from J, the gap between germline ends came to 10 bases. The germline gives CDR1 DFQATT, CDR2 SNEGSKA (reference sequence). This CDR3 is 13 amino acids long. The DNA of the CDR3 is TGCAGTGCTAGTCTTGGAGGAAACACTGAAGCTTTCTTT. Translated, it gives CSASLGGNTEAFF.

The J gene is TRBJ2-7, the V gene TRBV30; weak D call: TRBD2 (5 bases). CDR3 size: 13 residues. Trimming removed 4 bases from V and 0 bases from J, with 10 bases in between. Per the germline V gene, CDR1 is GTSNPN and CDR2 is SVGIG (reference sequence). CDR3 residues: CAWNRGYSYEQYF. CDR3 in DNA: TGTGCCTGGAATCGGGGTTACTCCTACGAGCAGTACTTC. The whole variable domain, filled in from reference TRBV30 and TRBJ2-7, reads SQTIHQWPATLVQPVGSPLSLECTVEGTSNPNLYWYRQAAGRGLQLLFYSVGIGQISSEVPQNLSASRPQDRQFILSSKKLLLSDSGFYLCAWNRGYSYEQYFGPGTRLTVT.

J is TRBJ1-3 and V is TRBV5-1; no reliable D call. Trimming stripped 0 bases from V and 2 bases from J, with 9 bases between. CDR3 size: 15 residues. CDR1 is SGHRS and CDR2 is YFSETQ in the germline V gene. DNA of the CDR3: TGCGCCAGCAGCTTGGAGGGCGGGACTGGAAACACCATATATTTT. It is translated as CASSLEGGTGNTIYF.

The chain is built from TRBV24-1 and TRBJ1-6; tentative D call: TRBD1 (5 bases). The V gene's germline CDR1 is KGHDR and CDR2 SFDVKD. There are 15 residues in the CDR3. With 3 bases removed from V and 1 base from J, the gap between germline ends came to 6 bases. CDR3: CATSDGASYNSPLHF. In nucleotides, the CDR3 is TGTGCCACCAGTGATGGGGCATCCTATAATTCACCCCTCCACTTT.

This chain connects TRBV27 to TRBJ1-2; TRBD1 agrees at 8 bases. Germline V lookup: CDR1 MNHEY, CDR2 SMNVEV (reference sequence). There are 19 residues in the CDR3. The V gene end was trimmed by 5 bases and the J gene end by 5 bases; junction bases not matched to a gene: 22. CDR3: CASSRIPMEGQGIGYGYTF. CDR3 nucleotide sequence: TGTGCCAGCAGTCGCATACCGATGGAAGGACAGGGAATAGGGTATGGCTACACCTTC.

This clone was counted once. The V and J genes are TRBV19 and TRBJ2-4; 15 bases line up with TRBD2. The CDR3 has 18 residues. Germline values: CDR1 LNHDA, CDR2 SQIVND (reference sequence). J gave up 3 bases and V 3 bases, and 6 bases lay outside the gene matches. The CDR3 region is CASSMGLAGGTFKNIQYF. Written as DNA, the CDR3 is TGTGCCAGTAGTATGGGACTAGCGGGGGGCACCTTCAAAAACATTCAGTACTTC.

The rearrangement links TRBV4-1 to TRBJ1-1; unclear D gene. Trimming left V 2 bases short and J 1 base short, with 14 bases between. Germline-derived CDR1 and CDR2 are MGHRA and YSYEKL. CDR3 length: 16 amino acids. CDR3 bases: TGCGCCAGCAGCCAACGCTTTCCCGAGAGGAACACTGAAGCTTTCTTT. It is translated as CASSQRFPERNTEAFF.